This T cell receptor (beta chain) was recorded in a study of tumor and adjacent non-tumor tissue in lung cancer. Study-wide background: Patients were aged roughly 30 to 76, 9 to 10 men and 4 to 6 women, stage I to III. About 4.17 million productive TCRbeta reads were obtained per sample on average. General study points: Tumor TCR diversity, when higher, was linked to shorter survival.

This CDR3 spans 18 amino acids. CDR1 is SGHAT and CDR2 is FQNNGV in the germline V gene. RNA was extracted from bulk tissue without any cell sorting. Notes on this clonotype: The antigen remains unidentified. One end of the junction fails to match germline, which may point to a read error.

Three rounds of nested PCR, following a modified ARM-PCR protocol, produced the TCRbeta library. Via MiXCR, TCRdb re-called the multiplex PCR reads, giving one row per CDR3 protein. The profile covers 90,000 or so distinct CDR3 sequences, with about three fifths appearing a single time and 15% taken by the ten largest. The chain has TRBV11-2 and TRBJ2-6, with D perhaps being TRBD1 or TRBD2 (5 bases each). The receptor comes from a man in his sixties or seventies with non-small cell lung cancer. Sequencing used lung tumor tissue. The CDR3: CASSLRGIGISGTNFLTF. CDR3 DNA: TGTGCCAGCAGCTTGCGAGGGATAGGAATCTCTGGGACCAACTTCCTGACTTTC.